Below are 8 T cell receptor beta chains sequenced from a single sample in a study of regulatory T cells in long-lasting Graves disease. Both iRepertoire HTBI primers and Arm-PCR of CDR3 regions were used to build the TCR beta libraries. Via MiXCR, TCRdb re-called the multiplex PCR reads, giving one row per CDR3 protein. The sample has about 240,000 distinct CDR3 sequences, 20% to 25% seen once; the top ten hold more than 11%. Time point specified: newly diagnosed GD, antithyroid drugs for less than 3 months. After RNA was extracted from PBMCs, the TCR library was made from it. Sequenced material: peripheral blood mononuclear cells (PBMCs), taken at new diagnosis, from a patient treated with antithyroid drugs. The receptors originated from a female donor with Graves disease.

This clonotype was seen at least ten times. J is TRBJ2-7 and V is TRBV5-6, with a possible D match to TRBD1 (5 bases). The CDR3 is made up of 13 amino acids. CDR1 SGHDT and CDR2 YYEEEE come from the germline V gene. Trimming shortened V by 3 bases and J by 6 bases, and 13 bases separated the two germline ends. CDR3 sequence reads: CASSYGRVGEQYF. The CDR3 nucleotides read TGTGCCAGCAGCTATGGCAGGGTCGGCGAGCAGTACTTC.

This clonotype appeared many times. The CDR3 loop reads CATSDRWTYYNEQFF. CDR3 in DNA: TGTGCCACCAGTGACCGATGGACCTACTACAATGAGCAGTTCTTC. This chain joins TRBV24-1 and TRBJ2-1; no definite D call. The V end was cut by 4 bases, the J end by 3 bases, with 12 bases between. CDR3 length: 15 amino acids. Germline-derived CDR1 and CDR2 are KGHDR and SFDVKD.

With respect to this clonotype: Given a much more abundant clone one base away, this may be a read error. This chain joins TRBV2 and TRBJ1-4; 7 bases fit TRBD1. The CDR3 sequence is 15 residues long. V lost 8 bases to trimming and J lost 7 bases; unmatched junction nucleotides: 13. The V gene's germline CDR1 is SNHLY and CDR2 FYNNEI. The CDR3 reads CASGETGTVLEKLFF. The CDR3 DNA sequence: TGTGCCAGCGGGGAAACCGGGACAGTCCTTGAAAAACTGTTTTTT.

This clonotype was seen at least ten times. This clone may be a read error of a much larger clone one base away. This likely comes from a read error, as the CDR3 has no conserved phenylalanine or tryptophan at its end. The chain employs TRBV2 and TRBJ2-3, with D perhaps TRBD2 (5 bases). Germline V gene lookup returns CDR1 SNHLY and CDR2 FYNNEI. There are 11 residues in the CDR3. V lost 10 bases, J lost 4 bases, and 9 bases lay in between. The CDR3 sequence: CAMAEADTQYL. The CDR3 nucleotides read TGTGCCATGGCGGAGGCAGATACGCAGTATCTT.

This clonotype was detected many times. The chain uses TRBV11-3 and TRBJ2-7; TRBD2 aligns across 9 bases. The trim removed 1 base at V and 4 bases at J, leaving 8 bases unmatched. The CDR3 has 16 residues. Germline assignment: CDR1 SGHNT and CDR2 YENEEA. The CDR3 loop reads CASSLVRGTSRYEQYF. CDR3 nucleotide sequence: TGTGCCAGCAGCTTAGTGCGTGGGACTAGCAGATACGAGCAGTACTTC.

This clonotype was seen a few times. The V gene is TRBV28, the J gene TRBJ2-2; the D gene is possibly TRBD1 (5 bases). Germline lookup yields CDR1 MDHEN and CDR2 SYDVKM. This CDR3 has 15 residues. V gave up 8 bases and J gave up 4 bases, with 17 bases separating them. In DNA form, the CDR3 reads TGTGCCAGCCTCACCCCCCTTACAGGCACCGGGGAGCTGTTTTTT. Its protein product is CASLTPLTGTGELFF.

The chain couples TRBV7-8 to TRBJ2-1, with D perhaps matching TRBD1 (6 bases). Germline V gives CDR1 SGHVS, CDR2 FQNEAQ. CDR3 length: 15 amino acids. V gave up 7 bases and J gave up 4 bases, with 17 bases separating them. The CDR3 DNA is TGTGCCAGCACCGACCGGGACACCTCTTACAATGAGCAGTTCTTC. It yields the protein CASTDRDTSYNEQFF.

Comment on this clonotype: Compared with germline, one end of the junction differs, possibly owing to a read error. The chain employs TRBV11-1 and TRBJ2-1; D perhaps matches TRBD2 (5 bases). This CDR3 has 13 residues. Germline loops: CDR1 SGHAT, CDR2 FQDESV (reference sequence). The CDR3 sequence: CAGSGGVDNEQFF. In DNA, the CDR3 is TGTGCCGGCAGCGGTGGGGTCGACAATGAGCAGTTCTTC.